These T cell receptor beta chains were read from a single sample in a study of T cells in Graves' hyperthyroidism and ophthalmopathy. One entry per CDR3 protein results from TCRdb running MiXCR on the multiplex PCR reads. This table has approximately 330,000 distinct CDR3 sequences, roughly 13% appearing once. Sequenced: blood. The source of these receptors is a woman between 35 and 50 years old with Graves' ophthalmopathy. Each CDR3 is given without its conserved first and last residue. A D gene is named only where the DNA matches it firmly. Expanded clones are given a class, and other clones once, few, many or no size at all.

TRBV6-6,NA,few,ASSYGGGVEAF
TRBV12-3/TRBV12-4,NA,many,ASSFVDNTGELF
TRBV20-1,NA,NA,SARGTTVANTEAF
TRBV3-1,TRBD2,few,ASSQGRRLLSGSEY
TRBV5-5,TRBD1,NA,ASSPGQGFGNTIY
TRBV6-5,NA,many,ASSYSIAVYEQY
TRBV20-1,TRBD1,many,SARGRRQGTGNEQF
TRBV20-1,NA,NA,SARDQGTSNYGYT
TRBV30,TRBD2,NA,AWSVASGSAYEQY
TRBV11-2,NA,many,ASSPHNEQF
TRBV11-3,NA,many,ASSLIRGDEQF
TRBV29-1,TRBD2,NA,SVGGLAGNEQF
TRBV4-2,TRBD2,NA,ASSSGSGGSGELF
TRBV5-5,NA,many,ASSLHGNSNQPQH
TRBV4-1,NA,NA,ASSQFLPDTQY
TRBV19,NA,many,ASSIVESSYNEQF
TRBV7-9,NA,many,ASSLGLGSVGYT
TRBV5-1,NA,many,ASGTGYNEQF
TRBV12-3/TRBV12-4,NA,many,ASSPGLRMNTEAF
TRBV28,NA,many,ASSLSEEAF
TRBV5-6,TRBD1,many,AGSARDSSYEQY
TRBV20-1,NA,few,SLTDGEESYNEQF
TRBV6-1,TRBD1,NA,ASRGTGYQETQY
TRBV6-5,TRBD2,NA,ASSYSGTILKGTQY
TRBV3-1,TRBD1,many,ASSSDRGRTEAF